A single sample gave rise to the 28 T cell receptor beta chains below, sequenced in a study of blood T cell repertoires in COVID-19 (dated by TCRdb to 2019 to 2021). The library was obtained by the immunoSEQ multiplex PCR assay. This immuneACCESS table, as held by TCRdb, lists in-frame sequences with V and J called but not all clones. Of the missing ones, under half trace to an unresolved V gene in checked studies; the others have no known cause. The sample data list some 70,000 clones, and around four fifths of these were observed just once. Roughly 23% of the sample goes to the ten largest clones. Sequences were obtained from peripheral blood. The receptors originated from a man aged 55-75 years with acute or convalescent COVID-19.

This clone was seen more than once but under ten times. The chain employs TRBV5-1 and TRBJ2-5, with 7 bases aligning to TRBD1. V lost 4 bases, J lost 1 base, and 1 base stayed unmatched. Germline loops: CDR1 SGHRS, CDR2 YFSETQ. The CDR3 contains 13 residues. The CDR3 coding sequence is TGCGCCAGCAGCCGGGACAGCCAAGAGACCCAGTACTTC. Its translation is CASSRDSQETQYF.

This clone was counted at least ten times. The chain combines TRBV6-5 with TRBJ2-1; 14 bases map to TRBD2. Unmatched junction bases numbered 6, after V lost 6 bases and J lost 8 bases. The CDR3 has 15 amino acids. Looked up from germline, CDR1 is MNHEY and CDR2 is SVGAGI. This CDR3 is CASRETSGRVDEQFF. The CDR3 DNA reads TGTGCCAGCAGGGAGACTAGCGGGAGGGTGGATGAGCAGTTCTTC.

CDR3 in DNA: TGTGCCAGCAGTCCAACAGGGGCCAATTCACCCCTCCACTTT. It translates to CASSPTGANSPLHF. The chain has TRBV6-6 and TRBJ1-6, with TRBD1 matching 7 bases. Germline CDR1 is MNHNY and CDR2 is SVGAGI (reference sequence). The junction had 5 bases not matched to a gene; V was cut back by 5 bases and J by 7 bases. The CDR3 extends over 14 amino acids.

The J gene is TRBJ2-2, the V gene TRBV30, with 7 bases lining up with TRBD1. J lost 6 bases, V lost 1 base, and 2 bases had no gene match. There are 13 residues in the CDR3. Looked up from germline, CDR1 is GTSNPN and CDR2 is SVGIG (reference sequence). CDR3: CAWSGQGPGELFF. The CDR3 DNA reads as TGTGCCTGGAGTGGACAGGGCCCCGGGGAGCTGTTTTTT.

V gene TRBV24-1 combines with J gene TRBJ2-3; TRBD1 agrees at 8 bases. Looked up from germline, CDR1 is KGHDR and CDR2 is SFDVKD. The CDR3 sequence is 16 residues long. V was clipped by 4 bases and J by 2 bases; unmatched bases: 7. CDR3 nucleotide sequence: TGTGCCACCAGTGACCTTGGGACAGGAGACACAGATACGCAGTATTTT. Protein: CATSDLGTGDTDTQYF.

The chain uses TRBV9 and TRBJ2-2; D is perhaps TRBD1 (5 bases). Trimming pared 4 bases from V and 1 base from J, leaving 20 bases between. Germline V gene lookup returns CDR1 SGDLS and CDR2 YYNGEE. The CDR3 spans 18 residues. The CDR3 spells CASSRVDQGGENTGELFF. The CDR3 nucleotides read TGTGCCAGCAGCAGAGTAGATCAGGGTGGCGAGAACACCGGGGAGCTGTTTTTT. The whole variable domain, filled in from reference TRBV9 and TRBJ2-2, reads DSGVTQTPKHLITATGQRVTLRCSPRSGDLSVYWYQQSLDQGLQFLIQYYNGEERAKGNILERFSAQQFPDLHSELNLSSLELGDSALYFCASSRVDQGGENTGELFFGEGSRLTVL.

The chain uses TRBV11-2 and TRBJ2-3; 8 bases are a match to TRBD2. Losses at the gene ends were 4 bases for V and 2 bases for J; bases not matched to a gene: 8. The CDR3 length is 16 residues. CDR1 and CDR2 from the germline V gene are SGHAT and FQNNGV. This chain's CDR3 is CASSSLGGLVTDTQYF. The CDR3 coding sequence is TGTGCCAGCAGCTCGCTTGGGGGACTAGTCACAGATACGCAGTATTTT.

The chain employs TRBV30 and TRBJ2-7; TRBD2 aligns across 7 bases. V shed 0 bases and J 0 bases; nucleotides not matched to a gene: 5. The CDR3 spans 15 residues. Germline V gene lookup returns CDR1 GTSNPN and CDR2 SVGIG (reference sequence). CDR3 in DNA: TGTGCCTGGAGTGTCTTGGGACTATACTCCTACGAGCAGTACTTC. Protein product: CAWSVLGLYSYEQYF.

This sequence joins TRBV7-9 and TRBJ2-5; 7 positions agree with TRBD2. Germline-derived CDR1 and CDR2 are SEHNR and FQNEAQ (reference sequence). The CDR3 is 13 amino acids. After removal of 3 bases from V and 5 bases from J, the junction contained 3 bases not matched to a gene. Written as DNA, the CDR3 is TGTGCCAGCAGCTTGGCGGGGGACGAGACCCAGTACTTC. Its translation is CASSLAGDETQYF. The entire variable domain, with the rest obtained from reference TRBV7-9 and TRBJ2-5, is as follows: DTGVSQNPRHKITKRGQNVTFRCDPISEHNRLYWYRQTLGQGPEFLTYFQNEAQLEKSRLLSDRFSAERPKGSFSTLEIQRTEQGDSAMYLCASSLAGDETQYFGPGTRLLVL.

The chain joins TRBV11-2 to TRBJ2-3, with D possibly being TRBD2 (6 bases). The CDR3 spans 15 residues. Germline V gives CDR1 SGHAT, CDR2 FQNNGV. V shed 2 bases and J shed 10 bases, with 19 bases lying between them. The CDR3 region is CASSLILRDLGSQYF. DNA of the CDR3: TGTGCCAGCAGCTTAATTCTCAGGGACTTGGGGTCGCAGTATTTT. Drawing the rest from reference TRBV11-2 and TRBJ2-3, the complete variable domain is EAGVAQSPRYKIIEKRQSVAFWCNPISGHATLYWYQQILGQGPKLLIQFQNNGVVDDSQLPKDRFSAERLKGVDSTLKIQPAKLEDSAVYLCASSLILRDLGSQYFGPGTRLTVL.

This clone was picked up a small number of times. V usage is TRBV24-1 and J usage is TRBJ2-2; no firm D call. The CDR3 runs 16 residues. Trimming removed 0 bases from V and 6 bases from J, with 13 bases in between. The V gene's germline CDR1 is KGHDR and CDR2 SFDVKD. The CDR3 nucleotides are TGTGCCACCAGTGATTTGCAGCCCCGGAGCGCCGGGGAGCTGTTTTTT. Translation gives CATSDLQPRSAGELFF.

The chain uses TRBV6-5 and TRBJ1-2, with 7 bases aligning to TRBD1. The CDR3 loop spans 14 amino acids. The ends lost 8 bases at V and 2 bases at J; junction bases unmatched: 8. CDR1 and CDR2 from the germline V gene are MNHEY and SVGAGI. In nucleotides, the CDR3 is TGTGCCAGCCAGGATCCGACAGGGAACTATGGCTACACCTTC. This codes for CASQDPTGNYGYTF.

CDR3 coding DNA: TGTGCCAGCAAACCCACCGGGACTAGCGGCCAAGAGACCCAGTACTTC. It translates to CASKPTGTSGQETQYF. This chain joins TRBV6-6 and TRBJ2-5; 11 bases align to TRBD2. This CDR3 region has 16 residues. Germline V lookup: CDR1 MNHNY, CDR2 SVGAGI (reference sequence). Trimming cost V 7 bases and J 1 base; bases outside gene matches: 8.

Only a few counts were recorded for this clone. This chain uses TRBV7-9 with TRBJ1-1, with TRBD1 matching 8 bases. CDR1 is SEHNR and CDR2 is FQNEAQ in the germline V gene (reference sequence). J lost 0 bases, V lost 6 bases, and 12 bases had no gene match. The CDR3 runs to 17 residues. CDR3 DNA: TGTGCCAGCAGGGGGACAGGCGACGCCATTATGAACACTGAAGCTTTCTTT. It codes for CASRGTGDAIMNTEAFF.

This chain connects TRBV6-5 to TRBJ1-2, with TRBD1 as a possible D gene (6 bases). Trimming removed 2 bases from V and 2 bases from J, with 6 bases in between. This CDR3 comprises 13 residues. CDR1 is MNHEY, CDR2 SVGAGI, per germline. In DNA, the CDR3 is TGTGCCAGCAGTTACGGACAGAACTATGGCTACACCTTC. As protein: CASSYGQNYGYTF.

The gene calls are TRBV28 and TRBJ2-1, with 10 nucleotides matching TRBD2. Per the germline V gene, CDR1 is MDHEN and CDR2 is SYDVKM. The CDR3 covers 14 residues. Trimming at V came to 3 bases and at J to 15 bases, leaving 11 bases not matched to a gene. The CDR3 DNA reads TGTGCCAGCAGTTTTGCGCAGGGGGGACTAGCGCCGTTCTTC. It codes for CASSFAQGGLAPFF.

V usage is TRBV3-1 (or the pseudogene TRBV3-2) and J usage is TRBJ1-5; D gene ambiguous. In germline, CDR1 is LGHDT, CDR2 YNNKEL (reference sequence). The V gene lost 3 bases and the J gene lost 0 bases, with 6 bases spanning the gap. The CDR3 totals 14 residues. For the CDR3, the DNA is TGTGCCAGCAGCCAGCGAAATAGCAATCAGCCCCAGCATTTT. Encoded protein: CASSQRNSNQPQHF.

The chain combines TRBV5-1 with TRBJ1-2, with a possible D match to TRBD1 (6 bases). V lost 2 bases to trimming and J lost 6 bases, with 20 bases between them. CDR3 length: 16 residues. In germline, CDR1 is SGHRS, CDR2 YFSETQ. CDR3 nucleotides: TGCGCCAGCAGCTTCGATCCTCTCACGGACAGTAATGGCTACACCTTC. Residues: CASSFDPLTDSNGYTF.

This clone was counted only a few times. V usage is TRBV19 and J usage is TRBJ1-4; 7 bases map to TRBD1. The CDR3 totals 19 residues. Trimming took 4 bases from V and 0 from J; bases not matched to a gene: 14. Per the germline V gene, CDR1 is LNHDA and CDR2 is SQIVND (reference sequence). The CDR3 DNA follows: TGTGCCAGTAGTACCCGGGACAGCCCAAGCCCCGCAACTAATGAAAAACTGTTTTTT. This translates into CASSTRDSPSPATNEKLFF. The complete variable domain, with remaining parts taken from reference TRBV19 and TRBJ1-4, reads DGGITQSPKYLFRKEGQNVTLSCEQNLNHDAMYWYRQDPGQGLRLIYYSQIVNDFQKGDIAEGYSVSREKKESFPLTVTSAQKNPTAFYLCASSTRDSPSPATNEKLFFGSGTQLSVL.

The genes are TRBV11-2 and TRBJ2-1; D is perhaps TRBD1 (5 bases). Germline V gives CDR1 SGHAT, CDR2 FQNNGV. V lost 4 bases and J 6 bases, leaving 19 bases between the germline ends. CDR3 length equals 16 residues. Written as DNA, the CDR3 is TGTGCCAGCAGCTCAACACAGGTCGGTGGCTTCAATGAGCAGTTCTTC. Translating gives CASSSTQVGGFNEQFF.

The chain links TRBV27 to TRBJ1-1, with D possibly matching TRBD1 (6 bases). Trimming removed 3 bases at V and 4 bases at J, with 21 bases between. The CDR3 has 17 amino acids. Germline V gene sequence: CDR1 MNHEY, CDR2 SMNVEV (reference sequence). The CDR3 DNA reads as TGTGCCAGCAGTTTTTCGCCTCAGGGGTCAAGAGGCACTGAAGCTTTCTTT. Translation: CASSFSPQGSRGTEAFF.

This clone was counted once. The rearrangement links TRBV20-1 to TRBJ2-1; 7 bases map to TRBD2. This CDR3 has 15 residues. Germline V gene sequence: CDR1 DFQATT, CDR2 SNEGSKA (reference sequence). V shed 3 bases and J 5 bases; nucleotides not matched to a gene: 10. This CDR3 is CSASRGGSINNEQFF. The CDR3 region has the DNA TGCAGTGCTAGTAGGGGCGGGAGTATCAACAATGAGCAGTTCTTC.

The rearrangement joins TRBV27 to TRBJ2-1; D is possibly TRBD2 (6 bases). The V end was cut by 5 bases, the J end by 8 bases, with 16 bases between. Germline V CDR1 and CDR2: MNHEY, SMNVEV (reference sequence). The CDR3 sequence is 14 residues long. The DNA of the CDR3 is TGTGCCAGCAGTCCCTGGGATAGCGGCGATGAGCAGTTCTTC. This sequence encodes CASSPWDSGDEQFF.

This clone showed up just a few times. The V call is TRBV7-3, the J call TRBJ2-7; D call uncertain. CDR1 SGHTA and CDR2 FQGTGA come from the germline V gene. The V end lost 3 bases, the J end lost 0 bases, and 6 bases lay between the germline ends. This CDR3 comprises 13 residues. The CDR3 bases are TGTGCCAGCAGCTTTGAGAGCTCCTACGAGCAGTACTTC. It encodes CASSFESSYEQYF.

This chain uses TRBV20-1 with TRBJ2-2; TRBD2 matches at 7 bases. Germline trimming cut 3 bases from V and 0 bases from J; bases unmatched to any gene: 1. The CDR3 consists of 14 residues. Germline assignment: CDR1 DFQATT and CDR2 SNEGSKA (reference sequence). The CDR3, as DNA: TGCAGTGCTAGTGGACTAGCGAACACCGGGGAGCTGTTTTTT. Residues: CSASGLANTGELFF.

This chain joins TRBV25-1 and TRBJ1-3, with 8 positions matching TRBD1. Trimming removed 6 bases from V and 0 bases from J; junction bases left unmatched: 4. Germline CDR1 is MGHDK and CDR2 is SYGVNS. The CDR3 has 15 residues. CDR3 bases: TGTGCCAGCAGCCCGGGACAGGCCTCTGGAAACACCATATATTTT. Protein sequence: CASSPGQASGNTIYF.

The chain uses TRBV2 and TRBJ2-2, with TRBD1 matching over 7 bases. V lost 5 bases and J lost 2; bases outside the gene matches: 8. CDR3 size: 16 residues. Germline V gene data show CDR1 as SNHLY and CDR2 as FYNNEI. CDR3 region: CASSLTGVSNTGELFF. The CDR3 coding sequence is TGTGCCAGCAGTCTAACAGGGGTTAGTAACACCGGGGAGCTGTTTTTT. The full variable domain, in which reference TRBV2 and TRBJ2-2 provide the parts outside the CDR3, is EPEVTQTPSHQVTQMGQEVILRCVPISNHLYFYWYRQILGQKVEFLVSFYNNEISEKSEIFDDQFSVERPDGSNFTLKIRSTKLEDSAMYFCASSLTGVSNTGELFFGEGSRLTVL.

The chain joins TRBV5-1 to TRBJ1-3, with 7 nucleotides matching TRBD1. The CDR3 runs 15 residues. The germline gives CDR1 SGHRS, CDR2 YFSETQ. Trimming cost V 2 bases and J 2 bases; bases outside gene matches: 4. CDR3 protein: CASSLRQGAGNTIYF. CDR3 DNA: TGCGCCAGCAGCTTACGGCAGGGGGCTGGAAACACCATATATTTT.